This T cell receptor (beta chain) emerged from a study of T cell responses to AZD1222 COVID-19 vaccine. TCRdb's table, derived via immunoSEQ multiplex PCR, lists solely in-frame clones and lacks some. Of roughly 67,000 clones in the sample, about nine tenths were seen once. The CDR3 length is 13 residues. Trimming removed 5 bases from V and 7 bases from J, with 12 bases in between. Looked up from germline, CDR1 is SGHTA and CDR2 is FQGTGA. The sample in question was peripheral blood, obtained 28 days after the second AZD1222 dose. V usage is TRBV7-3 and J usage is TRBJ2-1; D tentatively fits TRBD1 or TRBD2 (5 bases each). The origin of this receptor is an adult who received the AZD1222 COVID-19 vaccine. The CDR3 bases are TGTGCCAGCAGCCGCGCGAGGGGAAATGAGCAGTTCTTC. It yields the protein CASSRARGNEQFF.